This T cell receptor beta chain is drawn from a study of PD-1 blockade in classical Hodgkin lymphoma. For this clone: Its specificity is not known.

The assay was immunoSEQ multiplex PCR, and TCRdb's table has in-frame clones only and misses some. The table has around 58,000 clones, about 92% seen once. Broader study findings: Relapsed/refractory patients reportedly had lower baseline diversity than newly diagnosed patients.

Each of the patients experienced relapse following autologous stem cell transplantation, and their brentuximab vedotin exposure differed. The sample here was peripheral blood mononuclear cells (PBMCs), taken at baseline. The TCR originated in a human donor with classical Hodgkin lymphoma.

Written as DNA, the CDR3 is TGTGCCAGCAGCTTACCTGGGACTAGCGGAAGAGATACGCAGTATTTT. Translated: CASSLPGTSGRDTQYF. The J gene is TRBJ2-3, the V gene TRBV7-2; 11 bases match TRBD2. The germline CDR1 and CDR2 sequences are SGHTA and FQGNSA. CDR3 length: 16 amino acids. V was pared by 2 bases and J by 5 bases, with 6 bases of the junction left unmatched.